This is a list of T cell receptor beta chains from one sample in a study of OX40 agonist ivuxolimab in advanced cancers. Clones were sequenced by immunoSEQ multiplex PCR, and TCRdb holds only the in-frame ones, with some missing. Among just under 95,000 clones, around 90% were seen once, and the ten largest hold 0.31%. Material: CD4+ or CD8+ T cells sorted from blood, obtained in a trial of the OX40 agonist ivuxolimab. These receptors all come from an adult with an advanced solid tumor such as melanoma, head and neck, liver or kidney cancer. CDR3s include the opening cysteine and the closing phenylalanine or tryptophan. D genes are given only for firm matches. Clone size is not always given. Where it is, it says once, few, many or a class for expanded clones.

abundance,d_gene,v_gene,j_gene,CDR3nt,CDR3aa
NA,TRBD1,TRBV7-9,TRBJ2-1,TGTGCCAGCAGCCCCGGACAGGGGGACGATGAGCAGTTCTTC,CASSPGQGDDEQFF
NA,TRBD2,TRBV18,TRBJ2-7,TGTGCCAGCTCACCACAATCGTTAGCGGGGGTCTCCTACGAGCAGTACTTC,CASSPQSLAGVSYEQYF
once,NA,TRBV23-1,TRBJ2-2,TGCGCCAGCAGTCAATCATCGAGGCCCAGAGACACCGGGGAGCTGTTTTTT,CASSQSSRPRDTGELFF
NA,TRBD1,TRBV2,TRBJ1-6,TGTGCCAGCAGCGCACAGGGGGCAGGGAGTTCACCCCTCCACTTT,CASSAQGAGSSPLHF
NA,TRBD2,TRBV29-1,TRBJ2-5,TGCAGCGTTGTCGGGGGGGCGGGGGAGACCCAGTACTTC,CSVVGGAGETQYF
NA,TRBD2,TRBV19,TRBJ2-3,TGTGCCAGTAGGGACGCGACTAGCGGCCAATTTGGTACGCAGTATTTT,CASRDATSGQFGTQYF
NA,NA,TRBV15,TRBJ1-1,TGTGCCACCAGCAGAGACCCACAGGTACTCACTGAAGCTTTCTTT,CATSRDPQVLTEAFF
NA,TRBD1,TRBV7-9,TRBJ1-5,TGTGCCAGCAGCTGGGGACAGGCAAGCAATCAGCCCCAGCATTTT,CASSWGQASNQPQHF
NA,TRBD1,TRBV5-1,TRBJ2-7,TGCGCCAGCAGCGCGGACAGGATCTCCTACGAGCAGTACTTC,CASSADRISYEQYF
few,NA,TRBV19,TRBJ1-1,TGTGCCAGTAGTATAGACTACAGTGAAGCTTTCTTT,CASSIDYSEAFF
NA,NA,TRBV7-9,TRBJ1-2,TGTGCCAGCAGCTTAGCGGGGTCCTATGGCTACACCTTC,CASSLAGSYGYTF
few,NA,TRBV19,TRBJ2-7,TGTGCCGGGATCGGGGTACCATCCTACGAGCAGTACTTC,CAGIGVPSYEQYF
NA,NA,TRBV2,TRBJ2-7,TGTGCCAGCAGCGGACCGGGATACAACTACGAGCAGTACTTC,CASSGPGYNYEQYF
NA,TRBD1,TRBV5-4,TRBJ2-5,TGTGCCAGCAGCTTCCGGGACAGGGGGCCCGAGACCCAGTACTTC,CASSFRDRGPETQYF
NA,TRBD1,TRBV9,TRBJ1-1,TGTGCCAGCAGCGTAGCCCCTTCAGGGGGGAGTCAAACAGCTTTCTTT,CASSVAPSGGSQTAFF
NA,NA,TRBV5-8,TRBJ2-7,TGTGCCAGCAGCGTCTCATCAGGGACCGAGCAGTACTTC,CASSVSSGTEQYF
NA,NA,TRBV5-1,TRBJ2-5,TGCGCCAGCAGCTTGACGGAGACCCAGTACTTC,CASSLTETQYF
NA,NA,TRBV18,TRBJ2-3,TGTGCCAGCTCACCAGGATCAAGTCCCACAGATACGCAGTATTTT,CASSPGSSPTDTQYF
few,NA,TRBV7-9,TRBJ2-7,TGTGCCAGCAGCTTGGACTGGGGGACGGTGAGCTCCTACGAGCAGTACTTC,CASSLDWGTVSSYEQYF
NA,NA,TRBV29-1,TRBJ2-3,TGCAGCGTTGAGCCCAGGGGGGAGGGGGAAGATACGCAGTATTTT,CSVEPRGEGEDTQYF